The subject of this entry is one T cell receptor beta chain. This sample stems from a study of blood T cells in healthy people across ages. The use of a sample-barcoded 5' primer and a J-beta primer mix characterized a second PCR of about 6 to 12 cycles. A single record per CDR3 protein comes from TCRdb applying MiXCR to the 5' RACE reads. This sample has 650,000 to 900,000 distinct CDR3 sequences; 62% occur once, and the top ten carry about a quarter. Trimming removed 8 bases at V and 6 bases at J, with 25 bases between. CDR1 is MNHNY and CDR2 is SVGAGI in the germline V gene (reference sequence). CDR3 length: 16 amino acids.

The genes are TRBV6-6 and TRBJ1-2, with D perhaps matching TRBD1 (5 bases). Sequenced input: blood. The clonotype comes from a man under 40 in good health. CDR3 region: CASWRRGPTHVHGYTF. CDR3 DNA sequence: TGTGCCAGCTGGAGGAGGGGTCCTACTCATGTACATGGCTACACCTTC.